This TCR beta chain was profiled in a study of patients and donors after allogeneic stem cell transplantation. One entry per CDR3 protein results from TCRdb running MiXCR on the RT-PCR reads. The table records 200,000 to 250,000 distinct CDR3 sequences, 13% to 15% of them present only once. V was pared by 5 bases and J by 3 bases, with 17 bases between. Germline CDR1 and CDR2: LNHDA and SQIVND (reference sequence). This CDR3 has 16 amino acids. The chain recombines TRBV19 with TRBJ1-5; tentatively, D is TRBD1 (5 bases). The sample comprised blood, either unsorted or a sorted T cell fraction (not recorded which). This TCR was recovered from a human donor who was either an allogeneic HSCT recipient or a stem cell or donor lymphocyte infusion donor (not recorded which). It is not recorded whose cells these are; they may come from a transplant donor. The CDR3 reads CASSYYARASNQPQHF. Here the CDR3 DNA reads TGTGCCAGTAGTTATTATGCCAGGGCGTCCAATCAGCCCCAGCATTTT.